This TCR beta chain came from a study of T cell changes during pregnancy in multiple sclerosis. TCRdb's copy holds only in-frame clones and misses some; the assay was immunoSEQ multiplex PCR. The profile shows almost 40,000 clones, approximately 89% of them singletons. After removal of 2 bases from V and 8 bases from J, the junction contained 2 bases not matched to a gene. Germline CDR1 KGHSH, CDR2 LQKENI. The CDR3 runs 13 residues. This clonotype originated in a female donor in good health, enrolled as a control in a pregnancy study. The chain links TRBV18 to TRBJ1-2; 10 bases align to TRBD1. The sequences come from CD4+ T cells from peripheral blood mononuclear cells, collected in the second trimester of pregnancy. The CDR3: CASSPGTGEGYTF. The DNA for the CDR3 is TGTGCCAGCTCACCAGGGACAGGGGAAGGCTACACCTTC. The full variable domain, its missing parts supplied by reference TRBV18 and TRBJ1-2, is NAGVMQNPRHLVRRRGQEARLRCSPMKGHSHVYWYRQLPEEGLKFMVYLQKENIIDESGMPKERFSAEFPKEGPSILRIQQVVRGDSAAYFCASSPGTGEGYTFGSGTRLTVV.